This TCR beta chain was found in a study of control samples from healthy donors and cancer patients. Germline-derived CDR1 and CDR2 are MNHEY and SVGAGI. The CDR3 length is 15 residues. After removal of 6 bases from V and 3 bases from J, the junction contained 6 bases not matched to a gene. The method was immunoSEQ multiplex PCR; TCRdb's version includes in-frame clones alone and lacks a portion of them. This table holds 150,000 to 160,000 clones, approximately 93% found once. The rearrangement joins TRBV6-5 to TRBJ1-5; 9 bases agree with TRBD1. The receptor was isolated from a man aged 45-65 years in good health. The sample comprised blood. Written as DNA, the CDR3 is TGTGCCAGCAGGACCGGGACAGGGATCAATCAGCCCCAGCATTTT. It is translated as CASRTGTGINQPQHF.